The T cell receptor (beta chain) described here comes from a study of early T cells in non-severe SARS-CoV-2 infection. Germline values: CDR1 MGHRA, CDR2 YSYEKL. The CDR3 totals 14 residues. V lost 0 bases and J lost 6; bases outside the gene matches: 1. The TCR library protocol was used to attach unique molecular identifiers. These identifiers were attached to individual cDNA molecules. TCRdb re-derived calls from the 5' RACE reads in MiXCR, one entry per CDR3 protein. The table shows some 61,000 distinct CDR3 sequences, with approximately 10% occurring only once. The rearrangement uses TRBV4-1 and TRBJ2-2; 7 bases fit TRBD1. This clonotype originated in an adult who was a healthcare worker with PCR-confirmed SARS-CoV-2 infection or an uninfected control (not recorded which). Sequences were derived from whole blood, sampled at baseline. CDR3 region: CASSQEQGSGELFF. CDR3 DNA sequence: TGCGCCAGCAGCCAAGAACAGGGGTCCGGGGAGCTGTTTTTT.